A single sample is the source of the 28 T cell receptor beta chains below, sequenced in a study of regulatory T cells in long-lasting Graves disease. The time point was: newly diagnosed GD, antithyroid drugs for less than 3 months. RNA from PBMCs was the source of the TCR library. Arm-PCR of CDR3 regions and iRepertoire HTBI primers were used to build TCR beta libraries. TCRdb analysed the multiplex PCR reads with MiXCR anew, one entry per CDR3 protein. The repertoire includes over 350,000 distinct CDR3 sequences, 15% of them detected once, and over 7.5% sits in the top ten. The same specimen was also included in a second study, on T cells in Graves' hyperthyroidism and ophthalmopathy.

Sequences were derived from peripheral blood mononuclear cells (PBMCs), sampled at new diagnosis, from a patient treated with antithyroid drugs. These receptors were collected from a woman aged 40-49 years with Graves disease.

This clonotype was recorded at least ten times. The chain carries TRBV18 and TRBJ2-5; D uncertain. From germline, CDR1 is KGHSH and CDR2 LQKENI. Trimming took 8 bases from V and 1 from J, leaving 14 bases between them. CDR3 length equals 14 residues. The CDR3 protein is CASSPPGSQETQYF. DNA for the CDR3: TGTGCCAGCAGTCCGCCCGGCAGCCAAGAGACCCAGTACTTC.

Only a few counts were recorded for this clonotype. The V and J genes are TRBV24-1 and TRBJ2-1; 7 positions match TRBD1. CDR3 length equals 19 residues. V shed 5 bases and J 0 bases; nucleotides not matched to a gene: 15. Germline V gene sequence: CDR1 KGHDR, CDR2 SFDVKD. This CDR3 is CATSASNRGKESSYNEQFF. In nucleotides, the CDR3 is TGTGCCACCAGTGCTTCGAACAGGGGTAAGGAAAGCTCCTACAATGAGCAGTTCTTC.

This clonotype has ten or more counts. The V and J genes are TRBV20-1 and TRBJ1-1; possibly TRBD1 for D (6 bases). With 3 bases removed from V and 0 bases from J, the gap between germline ends came to 11 bases. The CDR3 totals 14 residues. Germline values: CDR1 DFQATT, CDR2 SNEGSKA (reference sequence). CDR3 region: CSASGGWMNTEAFF. In DNA form, the CDR3 reads TGCAGTGCTAGTGGGGGCTGGATGAACACTGAAGCTTTCTTT.

This clonotype occurred many times. V and J are TRBV28 and TRBJ2-5; tentative D call: TRBD1 (5 bases). Germline lookup yields CDR1 MDHEN and CDR2 SYDVKM. This CDR3 contains 13 residues. V shed 3 bases and J shed 5 bases, with 10 bases lying between them. The CDR3, as DNA: TGTGCCAGCAGTTTCCAGGGAATGGAGACCCAGTACTTC. Its translation is CASSFQGMETQYF.

This clonotype was observed at least ten times. CDR3 nucleotide sequence: TGTGCCAGCAGCTCGGGACAGGGCTCTTACAATGAGCAGTTCTTC. Translating gives CASSSGQGSYNEQFF. The chain carries TRBV7-2 and TRBJ2-1, with 9 bases fitting TRBD1. The CDR3 has 15 residues. CDR1 SGHTA and CDR2 FQGNSA come from the germline V gene. V shed 4 bases and J 4 bases; nucleotides not matched to a gene: 5. Full variable domain (missing parts from reference TRBV7-2 and TRBJ2-1): GAGVSQSPSNKVTEKGKDVELRCDPISGHTALYWYRQSLGQGLEFLIYFQGNSAPDKSGLPSDRFSAERTGGSVSTLTIQRTQQEDSAVYLCASSSGQGSYNEQFFGPGTRLTVL.

This clonotype showed up many times. The chain recombines TRBV12-3 or TRBV12-4 with TRBJ2-2, with TRBD1 matching 8 bases. V lost 6 bases to trimming and J lost 8 bases; unmatched junction nucleotides: 11. This CDR3 is 15 amino acids long. As DNA, the CDR3 is TGTGCCAGCAGGGGAGGACAGGGCCTAACTGGGGAGCTGTTTTTT. This gives the protein CASRGGQGLTGELFF.

This clonotype was recorded many times. The chain combines TRBV3-1 with TRBJ2-7; tentatively, D is TRBD1 (5 bases). CDR1 is LGHDT and CDR2 is YNNKEL in the germline V gene (reference sequence). The CDR3 consists of 16 residues. V was cut by 4 bases and J by 2 bases, with 18 bases left in between. DNA of the CDR3: TGTGCCAGCAGCCTAGCCAACAGGCCCGGAACCTACGAGCAGTACTTC. Amino acid sequence: CASSLANRPGTYEQYF.

This clonotype was detected a few times. This chain uses TRBV18 with TRBJ2-1; possibly TRBD1 for D (6 bases). Trimming removed 4 bases from V and 6 bases from J, with 13 bases in between. This CDR3 is built from 14 residues. Germline CDR1 is KGHSH and CDR2 is LQKENI. The CDR3 nucleotides read TGTGCCAGCTCACGCTTTACAGGGCTCAATGAGCAGTTCTTC. Translating it yields CASSRFTGLNEQFF.

This clonotype was recorded at least ten times. The V call is TRBV11-2, the J call TRBJ2-3; D might be TRBD2 (6 bases). In germline, CDR1 is SGHAT, CDR2 FQNNGV. V was shortened by 1 base and J by 7 bases, with 12 bases between the two germline ends. CDR3 length equals 14 residues. The CDR3: CASSLGLASNTQYF. CDR3 bases: TGTGCCAGCAGCTTAGGTCTAGCGTCAAATACGCAGTATTTT.

This clonotype has just a few counts. This chain joins TRBV5-4 and TRBJ2-1; D may be TRBD2 (6 bases). V was shortened by 2 bases and J by 4 bases, with 10 bases between the two germline ends. There are 14 residues in the CDR3. The germline V gene encodes CDR1 SGHNT and CDR2 YYREEE (reference sequence). The CDR3 sequence is CASSFGRLYNEQFF. The CDR3 DNA reads as TGTGCCAGCAGCTTCGGGAGACTTTACAATGAGCAGTTCTTC.

This clonotype has ten or more counts. The DNA for the CDR3 is TGTGCCAGCAGACCGGGACTAGGGGCCTACAATGAGCAGTTCTTC. Residues: CASRPGLGAYNEQFF. The chain recombines TRBV28 with TRBJ2-1; 8 bases are shared with TRBD2. The V gene end was trimmed by 6 bases and the J gene end by 2 bases; junction bases not matched to a gene: 6. Germline CDR1 is MDHEN and CDR2 is SYDVKM. The CDR3 totals 15 residues.

There are a few counts of this clonotype. The chain has TRBV30 and TRBJ1-2; TRBD1 might be the D (6 bases). The V end was cut by 0 bases, the J end by 7 bases, with 15 bases between. This CDR3 is 14 amino acids long. Per the germline V gene, CDR1 is GTSNPN and CDR2 is SVGIG (reference sequence). CDR3 DNA: TGTGCCTGGAGTGTATCCAGGGGAATGGGTGGCTACACCTTC. It translates to CAWSVSRGMGGYTF.

This clonotype was picked up a small number of times. A far larger clone is just one base off, so this is likely a read error. V gene TRBV7-6 combines with J gene TRBJ2-3; 7 bases line up with TRBD1. The ends lost 2 bases at V and 2 bases at J; junction bases unmatched: 1. CDR1 and CDR2 (germline): SGHVS, FNYEAQ. The CDR3 extends over 14 amino acids. Written as DNA, the CDR3 is TGTGCCAGCAGCTTAACAGGGGACACAGATACGCAGTATTTT. Translated, it gives CASSLTGDTDTQYF.

This chain uses TRBV2 with TRBJ2-3, with a tentative D call TRBD1 (6 bases). Germline V lookup: CDR1 SNHLY, CDR2 FYNNEI. Trimming cost V 8 bases and J 2 bases, with 14 bases left between them. The CDR3 is 14 amino acids. The CDR3 region is CASVRTANTDTQYF. CDR3 DNA sequence: TGTGCCAGCGTCCGGACAGCTAACACAGATACGCAGTATTTT. Drawing the rest from reference TRBV2 and TRBJ2-3, the complete variable domain is EPEVTQTPSHQVTQMGQEVILRCVPISNHLYFYWYRQILGQKVEFLVSFYNNEISEKSEIFDDQFSVERPDGSNFTLKIRSTKLEDSAMYFCASVRTANTDTQYFGPGTRLTVL.

The table lists this clonotype with many counts. The V gene is TRBV6-1, the J gene TRBJ2-5, with D hard to call. The CDR3 loop spans 15 amino acids. CDR1 MNHNS and CDR2 SASEGT come from the germline V gene. V was cut by 6 bases and J by 2 bases, with 16 bases left in between. Written as DNA, the CDR3 is TGTGCCAGCAGCCTCATGCCCGCGTGGCAAGAGACCCAGTACTTC. Its translation: CASSLMPAWQETQYF.

This clonotype has ten or more counts. The chain uses TRBV11-2 and TRBJ2-5; TRBD2 matches at 9 bases. Judging by the DNA end, TRBJ2-1 fits better; the J call may be wrong. Per the germline V gene, CDR1 is SGHAT and CDR2 is FQNNGV. CDR3 length equals 15 residues. In DNA, the CDR3 is TGTGCCAGCAGCTTAGATCTAGCGGGAAACAATGAGCAGTTCTTC. Encoded protein: CASSLDLAGNNEQFF.

The chain combines TRBV6-2 or TRBV6-3 with TRBJ2-1, with D possibly being TRBD1 or TRBD2 (7 bases each). V shed 5 bases and J shed 4 bases, with 21 bases lying between them. There are 17 residues in the CDR3. From germline, CDR1 is MNHEY and CDR2 SVGEGT. The CDR3 region is CASSPLGGGSPYNEQFF. The CDR3 DNA follows: TGTGCCAGCAGTCCCCTAGGGGGCGGGAGCCCTTACAATGAGCAGTTCTTC.

Comment on this clonotype: A much larger clone lies one base from this, so it may be a read error. V is TRBV7-3 and J is TRBJ2-2, with D perhaps TRBD1 or TRBD2 (5 bases each). V shed 0 bases and J shed 6 bases, with 8 bases lying between them. CDR3 length: 14 residues. Germline assignment: CDR1 SGHTA and CDR2 FQGTGA. The CDR3 loop is CASSLTRDPGELFF. The CDR3 DNA reads TGTGCCAGCAGCTTAACCAGGGACCCCGGGGAGCTGTTTTTT.

This clonotype showed up many times. This sequence joins TRBV12-3 or TRBV12-4 and TRBJ2-2, with a weak D call TRBD2 (5 bases). V lost 6 bases and J 5 bases, leaving 13 bases between the germline ends. CDR3 length equals 14 residues. CDR3 in amino acids: CASRAGVSTGELFF. DNA for the CDR3: TGTGCCAGCAGGGCCGGGGTTTCAACCGGGGAGCTGTTTTTT.

The genes are TRBV9 and TRBJ2-3; D ambiguous. Per germline, CDR1 SGDLS and CDR2 YYNGEE. Trimming left V 7 bases short and J 6 bases short, with 9 bases between. This CDR3 comprises 11 residues. CDR3 sequence reads: CASGEADTQYF. Here the CDR3 DNA reads TGTGCCAGCGGGGAAGCTGATACGCAGTATTTT.

This clonotype has only a few counts. This sequence joins TRBV13 and TRBJ2-2; TRBD1 is a possible D gene (6 bases). Germline assignment: CDR1 PRHDT and CDR2 FYEKMQ (reference sequence). Trimming cost V 4 bases and J 7 bases, with 13 bases left between them. The length of the CDR3 is 14 residues. CDR3 amino acids: CASSSLQGSGELFF. DNA for the CDR3: TGTGCCAGCAGCTCACTACAGGGAAGCGGGGAGCTGTTTTTT. Complete variable domain (other parts from reference TRBV13 and TRBJ2-2): AAGVIQSPRHLIKEKRETATLKCYPIPRHDTVYWYQQGPGQDPQFLISFYEKMQSDKGSIPDRFSAQQFSDYHSELNMSSLELGDSALYFCASSSLQGSGELFFGEGSRLTVL.

This clonotype was seen repeatedly, ten times or more. The chain combines TRBV11-1 with TRBJ1-1; D may be TRBD1 (5 bases). Germline values: CDR1 SGHAT, CDR2 FQDESV (reference sequence). The CDR3 extends over 14 amino acids. The V gene lost 4 bases and the J gene lost 4 bases, with 13 bases spanning the gap. The CDR3 loop is CASSSGARGTEAFF. CDR3 coding DNA: TGTGCCAGCAGCTCCGGGGCTCGGGGCACTGAAGCTTTCTTT.

In this sample, this clonotype turned up many times. The rearrangement links TRBV7-9 to TRBJ1-1, with TRBD1 matching over 7 bases. The J segment lost 1 base and the V segment lost 6 bases, leaving 8 bases of the junction unmatched. This CDR3 contains 15 residues. Looked up from germline, CDR1 is SEHNR and CDR2 is FQNEAQ (reference sequence). The CDR3 here is CASRSTGQENTEAFF. CDR3 coding DNA: TGTGCCAGCAGATCTACCGGACAGGAGAACACTGAAGCTTTCTTT.

This chain connects TRBV20-1 to TRBJ2-5, with TRBD2 identical over 9 bases. The germline V gene has CDR1 DFQATT and CDR2 SNEGSKA (reference sequence). The junction had 8 bases not matched to a gene; V was cut back by 1 base and J by 5 bases. The CDR3 loop spans 15 amino acids. CDR3 loop: CSARGWREGEETQYF. The CDR3 DNA reads as TGCAGTGCTAGAGGGTGGCGGGAGGGTGAGGAGACCCAGTACTTC.

This clonotype has a count of ten or more. The CDR3 bases are TGCAGCGTTGAAGATATTAGCGACAGCTCCTACGAGCAGTACTTC. Amino acid sequence: CSVEDISDSSYEQYF. The rearrangement uses TRBV29-1 and TRBJ2-7; D possibly uses TRBD1 or TRBD2 (5 bases each). V was pared by 0 bases and J by 0 bases, with 12 bases between. Germline values: CDR1 SQVTM, CDR2 ANQGSEA. The length of the CDR3 is 15 residues.

Of note for this clonotype: This may be a read error, as it is one base from a much larger clone. This CDR3 reads CASSFGIDNQPQHF. CDR3 nucleotide sequence: TGTGCCAGCAGTTTTGGTATCGACAATCAGCCCCAGCATTTT. The genes are TRBV27 and TRBJ1-5; D call uncertain. Trimming stripped 3 bases from V and 3 bases from J, with 9 bases between. The CDR3 spans 14 residues. Germline V lookup: CDR1 MNHEY, CDR2 SMNVEV (reference sequence).

This clonotype occurred many times. This sequence joins TRBV7-2 and TRBJ2-3; 12 nucleotides line up with TRBD2. The CDR3 covers 18 residues. V was clipped by 5 bases and J by 0 bases; unmatched bases: 9. CDR1 is SGHTA, CDR2 FQGNSA, per germline. CDR3: CASSATAGTSGSTDTQYF. Written as DNA, the CDR3 is TGTGCCAGCAGCGCAACCGCCGGGACTAGCGGGAGCACAGATACGCAGTATTTT.

V and J are TRBV30 and TRBJ1-5; TRBD1 matches at 12 bases. The junction had 6 bases not matched to a gene; V was cut back by 3 bases and J by 9 bases. There are 14 residues in the CDR3. Germline lookup yields CDR1 GTSNPN and CDR2 SVGIG (reference sequence). CDR3 sequence (DNA): TGTGCCTGGAGAGGGGACAGGGGGCTTGGGCCCCAGCATTTT. Translated: CAWRGDRGLGPQHF.